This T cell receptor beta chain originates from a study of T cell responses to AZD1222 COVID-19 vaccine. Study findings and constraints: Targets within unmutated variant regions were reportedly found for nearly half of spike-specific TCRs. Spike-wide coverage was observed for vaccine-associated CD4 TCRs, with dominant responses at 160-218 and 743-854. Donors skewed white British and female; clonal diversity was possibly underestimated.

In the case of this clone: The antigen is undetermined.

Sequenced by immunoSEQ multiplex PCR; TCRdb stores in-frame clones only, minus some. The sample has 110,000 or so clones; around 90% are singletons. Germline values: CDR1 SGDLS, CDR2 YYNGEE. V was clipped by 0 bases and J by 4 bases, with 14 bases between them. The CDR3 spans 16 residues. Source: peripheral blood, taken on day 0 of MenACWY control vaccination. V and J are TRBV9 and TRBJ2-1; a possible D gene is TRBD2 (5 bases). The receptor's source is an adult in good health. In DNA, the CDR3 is TGTGCCAGCAGCGTAGTATCTTCGGACTTTTACAATGAGCAGTTCTTC. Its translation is CASSVVSSDFYNEQFF.